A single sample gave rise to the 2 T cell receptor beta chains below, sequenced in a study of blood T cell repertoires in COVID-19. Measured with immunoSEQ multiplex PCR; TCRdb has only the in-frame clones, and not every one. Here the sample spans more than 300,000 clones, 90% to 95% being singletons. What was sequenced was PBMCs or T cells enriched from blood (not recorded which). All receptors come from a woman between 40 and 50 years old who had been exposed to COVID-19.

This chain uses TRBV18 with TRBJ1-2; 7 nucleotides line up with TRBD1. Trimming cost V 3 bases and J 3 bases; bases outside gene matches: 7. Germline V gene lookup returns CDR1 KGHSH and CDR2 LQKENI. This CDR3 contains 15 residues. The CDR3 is CASSPATGYYYGYTF. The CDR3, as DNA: TGTGCCAGCTCACCTGCGACAGGGTATTACTATGGCTACACCTTC.

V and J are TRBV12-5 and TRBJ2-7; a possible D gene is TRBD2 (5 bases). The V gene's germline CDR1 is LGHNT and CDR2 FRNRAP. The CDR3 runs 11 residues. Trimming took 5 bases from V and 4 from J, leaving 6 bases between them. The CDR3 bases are TGTGCTAGTGGTCCGGGATACGAGCAGTACTTC. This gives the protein CASGPGYEQYF.